The rows below give T cell receptor beta chains drawn from one sample of a study of cytomegalovirus exposure and HLA in healthy donors. Profiled with immunoSEQ multiplex PCR; TCRdb holds only in-frame clones, not every one. The profile shows approximately 170,000 clones, 65% to 85% of them singletons. The sample consisted of PBMCs. These receptors were collected from a woman between 35 and 50 years old in good health and CMV-seropositive. The CDR3 runs from the conserved cysteine through the conserved F or W. The order of the fields is J gene, V gene, clone size, D gene, CDR3 DNA, CDR3 protein. A D gene is named only where the DNA matches it firmly. Clone size is shown for a subset of rows, as once, few, many or a class of expanded clone.

j_gene: TRBJ2-3
v_gene: TRBV14
abundance: .
d_gene: TRBD2
CDR3nt: TGTGCCAGCAGCAAGGGATCTAGCGGGGGGAGGCATACGCAGTATTTT
CDR3aa: CASSKGSSGGRHTQYF

j_gene: TRBJ2-7
v_gene: TRBV7-9
abundance: .
d_gene: TRBD2
CDR3nt: TGTTCCAGCAGCCCGGGGGGTTCCTACGAGCAGTACTTC
CDR3aa: CSSSPGGSYEQYF

j_gene: TRBJ1-1
v_gene: TRBV7-4
abundance: .
d_gene: TRBD1
CDR3nt: TGTGCCAGCAGCTTCGACCGACAGGGGGAGAACACTGAAGCTTTCTTT
CDR3aa: CASSFDRQGENTEAFF

j_gene: TRBJ2-7
v_gene: TRBV27
abundance: once
d_gene: TRBD1
CDR3nt: TGTGCCAGCAGTTTAGGGACAGGGCGCGAGCAGTACTTC
CDR3aa: CASSLGTGREQYF

j_gene: TRBJ2-5
v_gene: TRBV5-1
abundance: .
d_gene: TRBD2
CDR3nt: TGCGCCAGCAGCTTGGGGCCCCAGCGGGAGGGCGAGACCCAGTACTTC
CDR3aa: CASSLGPQREGETQYF

j_gene: TRBJ1-2
v_gene: TRBV28
abundance: once
d_gene: TRBD1
CDR3nt: TGTGCCAGCAGTCCGGCCGGGACAGGGTCATATGGCTACACCTTC
CDR3aa: CASSPAGTGSYGYTF

j_gene: TRBJ2-5
v_gene: TRBV4-3
abundance: .
d_gene: .
CDR3nt: TGCGCCAGCAGCCAAGGTGGCGGGATACAAGAGACCCAGTACTTC
CDR3aa: CASSQGGGIQETQYF

j_gene: TRBJ2-7
v_gene: TRBV28
abundance: .
d_gene: TRBD2
CDR3nt: TGTGCCAGCACCGCCCCCTCTAGCGGGGGGGACTACGAGCAGTACTTC
CDR3aa: CASTAPSSGGDYEQYF

j_gene: TRBJ2-7
v_gene: TRBV19
abundance: .
d_gene: .
CDR3nt: TGTGCCAGTAGTGAATCAGTGTATAACTCCTACGAGCAGTACTTC
CDR3aa: CASSESVYNSYEQYF

j_gene: TRBJ2-2
v_gene: TRBV7-2
abundance: .
d_gene: .
CDR3nt: TGTGCCAGCAGCTTAGTGTACAGGACAATGAACACCGGGGAGCTGTTTTTT
CDR3aa: CASSLVYRTMNTGELFF

j_gene: TRBJ1-1
v_gene: TRBV28
abundance: .
d_gene: TRBD1
CDR3nt: TGTGCCAGCAGTCGGGACAGGGTGAACACTGAAGCTTTCTTT
CDR3aa: CASSRDRVNTEAFF

j_gene: TRBJ1-5
v_gene: TRBV6-6
abundance: few
d_gene: .
CDR3nt: TGTGCCAGCAGTAACAGGGACCTTAGCAATCAGCCCCAGCATTTT
CDR3aa: CASSNRDLSNQPQHF